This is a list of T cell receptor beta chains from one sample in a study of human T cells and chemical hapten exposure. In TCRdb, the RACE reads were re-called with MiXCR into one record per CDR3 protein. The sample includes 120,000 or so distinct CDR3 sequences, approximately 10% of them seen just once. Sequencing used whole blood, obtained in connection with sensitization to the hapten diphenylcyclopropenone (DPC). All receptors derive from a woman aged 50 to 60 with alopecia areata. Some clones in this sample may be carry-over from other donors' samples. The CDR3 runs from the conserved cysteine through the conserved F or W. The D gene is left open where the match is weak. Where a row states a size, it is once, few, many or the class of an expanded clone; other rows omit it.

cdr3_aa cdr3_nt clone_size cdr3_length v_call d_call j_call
CASSFSGFSNQPQHF TGTGCCAGCAGCTTTTCAGGGTTTAGCAATCAGCCCCAGCATTTT many 15 TRBV11-2 NA TRBJ1-5
CATRDRSSYEQYF TGTGCCACCAGGGACAGGAGCTCCTACGAGCAGTACTTC many 13 TRBV15 TRBD1 TRBJ2-7
CASSLVARWRVEQFF TGTGCCAGCAGCTTAGTAGCTAGGTGGAGGGTTGAGCAGTTCTTC NA 15 TRBV7-3 NA TRBJ2-1
CRAGRMNTEAFF TGCAGGGCCGGACGTATGAACACTGAAGCTTTCTTT NA 12 TRBV20-1 NA TRBJ1-1
CASSPGTSATGANVLTF TGTGCCAGCAGTCCCGGGACTTCCGCAACTGGGGCCAACGTCCTGACTTTC medium-sized 17 TRBV28 NA TRBJ2-6
CASSFSQGSYEQFF TGTGCCAGCAGTTTTTCACAGGGGAGCTATGAGCAGTTCTTC NA 14 TRBV27 TRBD1 TRBJ2-1
CASSESPIEQYF TGTGCCAGCAGTGAATCCCCAATCGAGCAGTACTTC NA 12 TRBV25-1 NA TRBJ2-7
CASSPPRGRYSGANVLTF TGTGCCAGCTCACCACCCCGAGGAAGATACTCTGGGGCCAACGTCCTGACTTTC NA 18 TRBV18 NA TRBJ2-6
CASSWGTAEAFF TGTGCCAGCAGCTGGGGGACAGCTGAAGCTTTCTTT few 12 TRBV7-9 TRBD1 TRBJ1-1
CSAPGPPTGENQPQHF TGCAGTGCTCCCGGACCTCCCACAGGGGAGAACCAGCCCCAGCATTTT NA 16 TRBV20-1 TRBD1 TRBJ1-5
CASSLRGRSEAFF TGTGCCAGCAGCCTCAGGGGGAGATCTGAAGCTTTCTTT few 13 TRBV3-1 TRBD1 TRBJ1-1
CASSQYEQGLNEQYF TGCGCCAGCAGCCAATACGAACAGGGCCTGAACGAGCAGTACTTC NA 15 TRBV4-3 NA TRBJ2-7
CSAREDSYEQYF TGCAGTGCTAGAGAAGACTCCTACGAGCAGTACTTC few 12 TRBV20-1 NA TRBJ2-7
CASSPDTGSSEQYF TGTGCCAGCTCACCAGATACAGGATCTTCCGAGCAGTACTTC NA 14 TRBV18 NA TRBJ2-7
CASSVDSGNSPLHF TGCGCCAGCAGCGTGGACAGTGGTAATTCACCCCTCCACTTT NA 14 TRBV5-1 NA TRBJ1-6
CASSWNSGVGANVLTF TGTGCCAGCAGCTGGAACTCAGGGGTGGGGGCCAACGTCCTGACTTTC NA 16 TRBV7-3 NA TRBJ2-6